The rows below give T cell receptor beta chains drawn from one sample of a study of blood T cell repertoires in COVID-19. The method was immunoSEQ multiplex PCR; TCRdb's version includes in-frame clones alone and lacks a portion of them. The sample includes approximately 250,000 clones, approximately 90% of them seen just once. Sequencing used peripheral blood. The receptors here all came from a man between 18 and 29 years old with active or convalescent COVID-19. CDR3s include the opening cysteine and the closing phenylalanine or tryptophan. Fields, in order: clone size, J gene, D gene, V gene, CDR3 protein, CDR3 DNA. A D gene is named only where the DNA matches it firmly. Expanded clones are given a class, and other clones once, few, many or no size at all.

NA,TRBJ1-4,NA,TRBV30,CAWGPGWSSREKLFF,TGTGCCTGGGGGCCAGGCTGGTCCTCCCGCGAAAAACTGTTTTTT
NA,TRBJ2-7,TRBD1,TRBV19,CASTHGTGTYEQYF,TGTGCCAGTACCCACGGGACAGGGACCTACGAGCAGTACTTC
NA,TRBJ2-3,TRBD2,TRBV6-5,CACRAGGRFTDTQYF,TGTGCCTGCCGAGCGGGAGGCAGATTCACAGATACGCAGTATTTT
NA,TRBJ2-1,TRBD2,TRBV30,CAWSGAVSGSNEQFF,TGTGCCTGGAGTGGGGCCGTCAGCGGGAGTAATGAGCAGTTCTTC
few,TRBJ1-1,NA,TRBV29-1,CSVDPGGTEAFF,TGCAGCGTTGATCCCGGGGGGACTGAAGCTTTCTTT
NA,TRBJ1-1,NA,TRBV18,CASAPGFGTEAFF,TGTGCCAGCGCCCCAGGGTTTGGCACTGAAGCTTTCTTT
NA,TRBJ1-4,NA,TRBV5-1,CASSLEAGGEKLFF,TGCGCCAGCAGCTTGGAGGCAGGTGGGGAAAAACTGTTTTTT
NA,TRBJ1-4,NA,TRBV2,CASRQTENEKLFF,TGTGCCAGTAGACAGACAGAGAATGAAAAACTGTTTTTT
NA,TRBJ1-4,NA,TRBV6-5,CASSYSGAEGKLFF,TGTGCCAGCAGTTATTCCGGGGCGGAGGGAAAACTGTTTTTT
NA,TRBJ1-1,NA,TRBV9,CASSVVSGVNTEAFF,TGTGCCAGCAGCGTAGTCTCGGGAGTGAACACTGAAGCTTTCTTT
NA,TRBJ2-2,NA,TRBV24-1,CATSDLTDSGELFF,TGTGCCACCAGTGATTTGACGGACTCCGGGGAGCTGTTTTTT
NA,TRBJ2-3,NA,TRBV19,CASSTDTEQSQYF,TGTGCCAGTAGTACCGACACAGAGCAGTCGCAGTATTTT
NA,TRBJ2-1,TRBD2,TRBV6-6,CASSITGGSNPNEQFF,TGTGCCAGCTCAATAACGGGGGGGAGCAACCCCAATGAGCAGTTCTTC
NA,TRBJ2-1,TRBD2,TRBV7-6,CASSPSPGGPGEQFF,TGTGCCAGCAGCCCGTCCCCGGGAGGGCCCGGTGAGCAGTTCTTC
few,TRBJ1-5,TRBD1,TRBV2,CASSRQGDQPQHF,TGTGCCAGCTCGAGACAGGGAGATCAGCCCCAGCATTTT
NA,TRBJ1-1,NA,TRBV2,CASAGQLNTEAFF,TGTGCCAGCGCGGGGCAGCTGAACACTGAAGCTTTCTTT
NA,TRBJ2-7,NA,TRBV4-1,CASSQGGGDEQYF,TGCGCCAGCAGCCAAGGTGGTGGAGACGAGCAGTACTTC
NA,TRBJ2-1,NA,TRBV11-2,CASSLGVASDEQFF,TGTGCCAGCAGCTTAGGGGTAGCTTCGGATGAGCAGTTCTTC
NA,TRBJ1-2,TRBD1,TRBV19,CASRIGTGEELYYGYTF,TGTGCCAGTAGAATAGGGACAGGGGAGGAACTCTACTATGGCTACACCTTC
NA,TRBJ1-6,NA,TRBV27,CASRGGGDPYNSPLHF,TGTGCCAGCAGGGGGGGTGGGGACCCCTATAATTCACCCCTCCACTTT
NA,TRBJ2-5,TRBD1,TRBV7-3,CASSVQGSEETQYF,TGTGCCAGCAGCGTACAGGGGAGTGAAGAGACCCAGTACTTC
few,TRBJ1-1,NA,TRBV7-6,CASSPSRTPRDGAFF,TGTGCCAGCAGCCCATCACGGACGCCCCGGGATGGAGCTTTCTTT
once,TRBJ1-1,NA,TRBV15,CATSRDWANTEAFF,TGTGCCACCAGCAGAGATTGGGCGAACACTGAAGCTTTCTTT
NA,TRBJ2-1,NA,TRBV30,CAWSVRLANEQFF,TGTGCCTGGAGTGTACGCTTGGCTAATGAGCAGTTCTTC
NA,TRBJ2-2,NA,TRBV5-1,CASSLDRPNTGELFF,TGCGCCAGCAGCTTGGACAGGCCAAACACCGGGGAGCTGTTTTTT
once,TRBJ2-2,TRBD1,TRBV10-3,CAISFGTEPNTGELFF,TGTGCCATCAGCTTCGGGACAGAGCCGAACACCGGGGAGCTGTTTTTT